The present TCR beta chain was sequenced within a study of blood T cell repertoires in COVID-19. Study as a whole: The United States, Italy and Spain provided the acute and convalescent COVID-19 samples. Nucleic acid was either cDNA or gDNA, and it came from T cells, B-cell-depleted T cells, or PBMCs.

Data came from immunoSEQ multiplex PCR; TCRdb stores just in-frame clones and leaves some out. The sample has over 100,000 clones, over 70% seen once. Germline lookup yields CDR1 LNHDA and CDR2 SQIVND (reference sequence). The CDR3 is 16 residues long. V lost 3 bases and J 4 bases, leaving 16 bases between the germline ends. The chain links TRBV19 to TRBJ1-5; D is undetermined. The sample comprised peripheral blood. The receptor was derived from a woman aged 50 to 60 with acute or convalescent COVID-19. CDR3 in DNA: TGTGCCAGTAGTATGGGCGGAGGGAGGGAGAATCAGCCCCAGCATTTT. As protein: CASSMGGGRENQPQHF.